Here is one T cell receptor beta chain with its context. The record originates from a study of blood T cell repertoires in COVID-19. In the study overall: There were acute and convalescent COVID-19 samples, and they came from the United States, Italy and Spain. T cells, B-cell-depleted T cells, or PBMCs supplied cDNA or gDNA.

The authors' processing: Reference gene primer amplification gave nucleated cell count estimates. Sequencing used immunoSEQ multiplex PCR; TCRdb keeps in-frame clones, though not all of them. That table is the source of V, J and clone size, and D and trimming were worked out from the DNA. The sample lists nearly 70,000 clones, around 90% occurring once. The germline CDR1 and CDR2 sequences are MDHEN and SYDVKM. Trimming left V 6 bases short and J 3 bases short, with 12 bases between. This CDR3 is built from 13 residues. Enrolled during active infection, Seattle patients were then followed longitudinally.

Source material: peripheral blood. This chain joins TRBV28 and TRBJ2-7; D gene ambiguous. The TCR originated in a woman aged 45-59 years with COVID-19, enrolled during active disease. CDR3 coding DNA: TGTGCCAGCAGCCCTACAGAAAGCTACGAGCAGTACTTC. It specifies CASSPTESYEQYF.